Below are 27 T cell receptor beta chains sequenced from a single sample in a study of blood T cell repertoires in COVID-19. Libraries were prepared by immunoSEQ multiplex PCR; TCRdb keeps only in-frame clonotypes and omits some of them. Of about 160,000 clones listed, about 85% were seen once; the top ten hold around 5%. Source material: peripheral blood. The receptor source for this set is a woman in her 50s with COVID-19, enrolled during active disease.

The rearrangement uses TRBV15 and TRBJ1-1, with TRBD1 matching 11 bases. V shed 2 bases, J shed 1 base, and the junction held 3 bases outside the gene matches. This CDR3 contains 16 residues. Germline CDR1 is LNHNV and CDR2 is YYDKDF (reference sequence). CDR3 protein: CATSRPGQGANTEAFF. The CDR3 DNA is TGTGCCACCAGCAGACCTGGACAGGGGGCGAACACTGAAGCTTTCTTT. Full variable domain (rest looked up from reference TRBV15 and TRBJ1-1): DAMVIQNPRYQVTQFGKPVTLSCSQTLNHNVMYWYQQKSSQAPKLLFHYYDKDFNNEADTPDNFQSRRPNTSFCFLDIRSPGLGDTAMYLCATSRPGQGANTEAFFGQGTRLTVV.

J is TRBJ2-1 and V is TRBV6-6; possible D gene TRBD2, 6 bases. V lost 4 bases and J 5 bases, leaving 12 bases between the germline ends. The CDR3 totals 14 residues. CDR1 is MNHNY, CDR2 SVGAGI, per germline (reference sequence). The CDR3 DNA reads TGTGCCAGCAGTTCGACTAGAAATCACAATGAGCAGTTCTTC. Protein: CASSSTRNHNEQFF.

This sequence joins TRBV30 and TRBJ2-2; 9 bases fit TRBD2. Germline assignment: CDR1 GTSNPN and CDR2 SVGIG (reference sequence). Trimming took 5 bases from V and 7 from J; bases not matched to a gene: 5. This CDR3 spans 13 amino acids. CDR3 coding DNA: TGTGCCTGGCGCGGGACTAGCAACGGGGAGCTGTTTTTT. Its protein product is CAWRGTSNGELFF.

The chain is built from TRBV11-2 and TRBJ2-3; 8 positions agree with TRBD2. The V and J ends lost 3 bases and 1 base, in that order; junction bases with no gene match: 3. Germline V gives CDR1 SGHAT, CDR2 FQNNGV. The CDR3 runs to 15 residues. The CDR3 DNA follows: TGTGCCAGCAGCTTCCAAGCGGGGGGCACAGATACGCAGTATTTT. Amino acid sequence: CASSFQAGGTDTQYF.

The chain links TRBV6-6 to TRBJ2-5; 9 bases are a match to TRBD1. Looked up from germline, CDR1 is MNHNY and CDR2 is SVGAGI (reference sequence). Trimming removed 4 bases from V and 5 bases from J; junction bases left unmatched: 5. The length of the CDR3 is 14 residues. The CDR3 DNA reads TGTGCCAGCAGTTCCCGACAGGGGGACGAGACCCAGTACTTC. This translates into CASSSRQGDETQYF.

The chain combines TRBV6-5 with TRBJ1-6, with D unclear. V was cut by 7 bases and J by 0 bases, with 10 bases left in between. CDR1 and CDR2 from the germline V gene are MNHEY and SVGAGI. The CDR3 runs 15 residues. CDR3 in amino acids: CASTLQSSYNSPLHF. Here the CDR3 DNA reads TGTGCCAGCACTCTACAGAGCTCCTATAATTCACCCCTCCACTTT.

The rearrangement uses TRBV12-3 or TRBV12-4 and TRBJ1-1; no reliable D call. The CDR3 contains 13 residues. The germline V and J ends were trimmed by 6 bases and 6 bases, with 14 bases remaining between them. The CDR3 spells CASSPRRGSEAFF. The CDR3 DNA sequence: TGTGCCAGCAGCCCCCGTCGGGGTTCTGAAGCTTTCTTT.

The CDR3 nucleotides read TGTGCCAGTACCCCCAGACAGGGACCCTACGAGCAGTACTTC. This translates into CASTPRQGPYEQYF. This chain joins TRBV19 and TRBJ2-7; 7 nucleotides agree with TRBD1. The germline V gene has CDR1 LNHDA and CDR2 SQIVND (reference sequence). V lost 7 bases to trimming and J lost 2 bases; unmatched junction nucleotides: 8. This CDR3 contains 14 residues.

The chain links TRBV30 to TRBJ2-7; perhaps TRBD1 as D (5 bases). CDR3 length: 13 amino acids. The germline CDR1 and CDR2 sequences are GTSNPN and SVGIG (reference sequence). V lost 1 base and J lost 0, with 7 bases in between. The CDR3: CAWSATVSYEQYF. CDR3 DNA sequence: TGTGCCTGGAGTGCGACAGTCTCCTACGAGCAGTACTTC. Full variable domain (missing parts from reference TRBV30 and TRBJ2-7): SQTIHQWPATLVQPVGSPLSLECTVEGTSNPNLYWYRQAAGRGLQLLFYSVGIGQISSEVPQNLSASRPQDRQFILSSKKLLLSDSGFYLCAWSATVSYEQYFGPGTRLTVT.

The CDR3 sequence: CASSQDEAALNTEAFF. CDR3 bases: TGTGCCAGCAGCCAAGATGAGGCAGCTTTGAACACTGAAGCTTTCTTT. This sequence joins TRBV4-2 and TRBJ1-1; D gene uncertain. The CDR3 is 16 amino acids. V lost 0 bases to trimming and J lost 0 bases, with 11 bases between them. Looked up from germline, CDR1 is LGHNA and CDR2 is YNFKEQ.

This chain joins TRBV11-2 and TRBJ2-1, with TRBD2 matching over 11 bases. The V gene end was trimmed by 5 bases and the J gene end by 3 bases; junction bases not matched to a gene: 6. The germline gives CDR1 SGHAT, CDR2 FQNNGV. The CDR3 is 16 amino acids. CDR3: CASSDLAGGFYNEQFF. The CDR3 DNA reads TGTGCCAGCAGCGACTTAGCGGGGGGGTTCTACAATGAGCAGTTCTTC.

This clone was found once. The V gene is TRBV11-2, the J gene TRBJ1-2; 7 bases map to TRBD1. CDR3 length: 14 residues. The J segment lost 4 bases and the V segment lost 5 bases, leaving 7 bases of the junction unmatched. Germline-derived CDR1 and CDR2 are SGHAT and FQNNGV. The DNA for the CDR3 is TGTGCCAGCAGCCCAACGGGACAGCTCTATGGCTACACCTTC. Encoded protein: CASSPTGQLYGYTF.

The V call is TRBV7-2, the J call TRBJ2-7; D gene ambiguous. In germline, CDR1 is SGHTA, CDR2 FQGNSA. With 5 bases removed from V and 1 base from J, the gap between germline ends came to 12 bases. The CDR3 consists of 14 residues. In DNA, the CDR3 is TGTGCCAGCAGCAGCCCGTCCTTTTCCTACGAGCAGTACTTC. Protein: CASSSPSFSYEQYF.

The chain carries TRBV19 and TRBJ1-4, with a tentative D call TRBD1 (5 bases). V lost 5 bases and J lost 7, with 11 bases in between. This CDR3 contains 13 residues. Germline CDR1 reads LNHDA; CDR2 reads SQIVND (reference sequence). The CDR3 spells CASSWQGGEKLFF. CDR3 nucleotides: TGTGCCAGTAGTTGGCAGGGAGGTGAAAAACTGTTTTTT.

This chain links TRBV6-2 or TRBV6-3 with TRBJ2-5, with D possibly being TRBD2 (5 bases). The CDR3 has 14 residues. Trimming cost V 3 bases and J 2 bases, with 10 bases left between them. In germline, CDR1 is MNHEY, CDR2 SVGEGT. The CDR3 DNA reads as TGTGCCAGCAGTTATCTAGCATTTCAAGAGACCCAGTACTTC. Residues: CASSYLAFQETQYF.

The V and J genes are TRBV4-2 and TRBJ1-2, with D unresolved. The CDR3 is 13 amino acids. V lost 1 base and J lost 7, with 10 bases in between. CDR1 and CDR2 (germline): LGHNA, YNFKEQ. The CDR3 DNA sequence: TGTGCCAGCAGCCAAGGCGGAGATAGTGGCTACACCTTC. Amino acids: CASSQGGDSGYTF.

V usage is TRBV27 and J usage is TRBJ2-3; possibly TRBD1 for D (8 bases). Germline lookup yields CDR1 MNHEY and CDR2 SMNVEV (reference sequence). Deletions cut 6 bases from V and 4 bases from J, with 17 bases between. The CDR3 spans 15 residues. CDR3 nucleotides: TGTGCCAGCAGCCACACACAGGGGGGGGCAGATACGCAGTATTTT. Amino acids: CASSHTQGGADTQYF.

As to this clone: The junction and the germline gene differ at one end; a read error may be behind it. The chain is built from TRBV6-5 and TRBJ1-1; TRBD1 agrees at 8 bases. The length of the CDR3 is 16 residues. Germline V CDR1 and CDR2: MNHEY, SVGAGI. CDR3 in amino acids: CASTYGQGYMNTEAFF. As DNA, the CDR3 is TGTGCCAGCACTTACGGACAGGGATACATGAACACTGAAGCTTTCTTT.

The chain uses TRBV27 and TRBJ2-3, with D maybe TRBD2 (6 bases). The V gene's germline CDR1 is MNHEY and CDR2 SMNVEV (reference sequence). This CDR3 is 13 amino acids long. Deletions cut 2 bases from V and 8 bases from J, with 11 bases between. CDR3 protein: CASSLGGAGTQYF. CDR3 nucleotide sequence: TGTGCCAGCAGTTTAGGAGGGGCGGGTACGCAGTATTTT.

The genes are TRBV4-1 and TRBJ1-5, with a possible D match to TRBD1 (6 bases). Germline CDR1 and CDR2: MGHRA and YSYEKL. The V end was cut by 0 bases, the J end by 7 bases, with 16 bases between. The CDR3 loop spans 16 amino acids. The CDR3: CASSQEGGGGQQPQHF. CDR3 sequence (DNA): TGCGCCAGCAGCCAAGAGGGGGGGGGCGGACAGCAGCCCCAGCATTTT.

The chain has TRBV18 and TRBJ1-5, with D tentatively TRBD1 (5 bases). Germline V lookup: CDR1 KGHSH, CDR2 LQKENI. The CDR3 length is 13 residues. V shed 4 bases and J shed 6 bases, with 10 bases lying between them. In DNA, the CDR3 is TGTGCCAGCTCACAGGGGATAGGTCAGCCCCAGCATTTT. Encoded protein: CASSQGIGQPQHF.

This sequence joins TRBV28 and TRBJ2-3; the match to TRBD2 covers 12 bases. Germline CDR1 reads MDHEN; CDR2 reads SYDVKM. This CDR3 is 18 amino acids long. Losses at the gene ends were 7 bases for V and 2 bases for J; bases not matched to a gene: 13. CDR3 in DNA: TGTGCCAGCACCTCCTCGGGCCTAGCGGGGGGGCTCACAGATACGCAGTATTTT. Residues: CASTSSGLAGGLTDTQYF. Full variable domain (rest looked up from reference TRBV28 and TRBJ2-3): DVKVTQSSRYLVKRTGEKVFLECVQDMDHENMFWYRQDPGLGLRLIYFSYDVKMKEKGDIPEGYSVSREKKERFSLILESASTNQTSMYLCASTSSGLAGGLTDTQYFGPGTRLTVL.

This clone has a single count. This sequence joins TRBV19 and TRBJ2-7; possible D gene TRBD1, 5 bases. CDR1 is LNHDA, CDR2 SQIVND, per germline (reference sequence). Trimming took 3 bases from V and 2 from J, leaving 14 bases between them. CDR3 length: 15 amino acids. The DNA for the CDR3 is TGTGCCAGTAGTATTGGGCAGGGCGGTCCCTACGAGCAGTACTTC. The encoded protein is CASSIGQGGPYEQYF.

J is TRBJ2-5 and V is TRBV6-2 or TRBV6-3; 7 nucleotides align to TRBD2. The J segment lost 2 bases and the V segment lost 0 bases, leaving 3 bases of the junction unmatched. Germline CDR1 is MNHEY and CDR2 is SVGEGT. The CDR3 has 15 amino acids. The CDR3 DNA sequence: TGTGCCAGCAGTTACTCGGGGCGGGGGCAAGAGACCCAGTACTTC. Its protein is CASSYSGRGQETQYF.

The chain carries TRBV15 and TRBJ2-2, with 7 positions matching TRBD1. Looked up from germline, CDR1 is LNHNV and CDR2 is YYDKDF (reference sequence). The CDR3 is 16 amino acids. V was pared by 2 bases and J by 0 bases, with 3 bases of the junction left unmatched. CDR3 residues: CATSRKGQTNTGELFF. Written as DNA, the CDR3 is TGTGCCACCAGCAGAAAGGGACAGACGAACACCGGGGAGCTGTTTTTT.

The V and J genes are TRBV5-6 and TRBJ2-7; TRBD1 aligns across 10 bases. In germline, CDR1 is SGHDT, CDR2 YYEEEE. V dropped 0 bases and J dropped 1; count of bases not matched to a gene: 4. The CDR3 length is 16 residues. In DNA form, the CDR3 reads TGTGCCAGCAGCTTGGCTGGGACAGGGGAATCCTACGAGCAGTACTTC. Amino acids: CASSLAGTGESYEQYF.

This clone is a singleton in its sample. This sequence joins TRBV5-5 and TRBJ2-5; D remains ambiguous. V lost 1 base and J 5 bases, leaving 9 bases between the germline ends. CDR3 length equals 13 residues. CDR1 and CDR2 from the germline V gene are SGHKS and YYEKEE (reference sequence). CDR3 protein: CASSLLLRETQYF. For the CDR3, the DNA is TGTGCCAGCAGCTTGTTATTACGGGAGACCCAGTACTTC. The entire variable domain, with the rest obtained from reference TRBV5-5 and TRBJ2-5, is as follows: DAGVTQSPTHLIKTRGQQVTLRCSPISGHKSVSWYQQVLGQGPQFIFQYYEKEERGRGNFPDRFSARQFPNYSSELNVNALLLGDSALYLCASSLLLRETQYFGPGTRLLVL.